Each of the 17 T cell receptor beta chains below was sequenced from the same sample in a study of blood T cell repertoires in COVID-19. Libraries were prepared by immunoSEQ multiplex PCR; TCRdb keeps only in-frame clonotypes and omits some of them. Of 120,000 or so clones in the sample, more than 75% were seen once. Sequencing was done on a sample of peripheral blood. The receptors were gathered from a human donor in a cohort sampled during active COVID-19.

This chain links TRBV3-1 (or the pseudogene TRBV3-2) with TRBJ2-5, with 10 bases that match TRBD2. The trim removed 0 bases at V and 3 bases at J, leaving 4 bases unmatched. The germline V gene has CDR1 LGHDT and CDR2 YNNKEL (reference sequence). The CDR3 consists of 16 residues. This chain's CDR3 is CASSQEEGLAEETQYF. The CDR3 coding sequence is TGTGCCAGCAGCCAAGAAGAAGGACTAGCGGAAGAGACCCAGTACTTC.

This chain joins TRBV28 and TRBJ1-5, with 7 positions matching TRBD1. CDR1 MDHEN and CDR2 SYDVKM come from the germline V gene. J lost 2 bases, V lost 4 bases, and 5 bases had no gene match. The CDR3 loop spans 15 amino acids. CDR3 loop: CASSSQGGGNQPQHF. The CDR3 DNA reads as TGTGCCAGCAGTTCCCAGGGGGGTGGCAATCAGCCCCAGCATTTT.

The gene calls are TRBV7-9 and TRBJ2-1; D is perhaps TRBD2 (5 bases). Germline V gives CDR1 SEHNR, CDR2 FQNEAQ (reference sequence). V shed 5 bases and J shed 7 bases, with 21 bases lying between them. The CDR3 contains 16 residues. CDR3 coding DNA: TGTGCCAGCAGCCGGGATACCGTCCTTGCCGGGAATGAGCAGTTCTTC. Its protein product is CASSRDTVLAGNEQFF.

This chain uses TRBV9 with TRBJ2-7, with 8 bases aligning to TRBD2. CDR3 length: 16 amino acids. Germline-derived CDR1 and CDR2 are SGDLS and YYNGEE. The V gene end was trimmed by 0 bases and the J gene end by 2 bases; junction bases not matched to a gene: 7. The CDR3 nucleotides read TGTGCCAGCAGCGTAGGGGATGCGGGGGGAGCCTACGAGCAGTACTTC. It encodes CASSVGDAGGAYEQYF.

The V and J genes are TRBV10-2 and TRBJ2-7; D might be TRBD2 (6 bases). Deletions cut 7 bases from V and 2 bases from J, with 15 bases between. In germline, CDR1 is WSHSY, CDR2 SAAADI. The CDR3 consists of 14 residues. The CDR3 DNA follows: TGCGCCAGCACAGTTGGTAGCGGAGCCTACGAGCAGTACTTC. It yields the protein CASTVGSGAYEQYF.

CDR3 sequence reads: CASSEVAGGSGQPQHF. CDR3 nucleotides: TGTGCCAGCAGTGAAGTGGCAGGGGGGTCTGGCCAGCCCCAGCATTTT. This chain joins TRBV6-1 and TRBJ1-5; TRBD1 matches at 7 bases. Germline assignment: CDR1 MNHNS and CDR2 SASEGT. The CDR3 spans 16 residues. V gave up 1 base and J gave up 7 bases; unmatched junction bases: 10.

The V gene is TRBV25-1, the J gene TRBJ1-1, with D unclear. Germline CDR1 is MGHDK and CDR2 is SYGVNS. The CDR3 covers 14 residues. The V end was cut by 2 bases, the J end by 6 bases, with 13 bases between. For the CDR3, the DNA is TGTGCCAGCAGTGAAACCGGGATTGGTGCTGAAGCTTTCTTT. Translated: CASSETGIGAEAFF.

This clone rates as medium-sized. The chain is built from TRBV7-9 and TRBJ2-7; possibly TRBD1 for D (5 bases). The CDR3 contains 15 residues. V gave up 0 bases and J gave up 0 bases, with 9 bases separating them. Per germline, CDR1 SEHNR and CDR2 FQNEAQ (reference sequence). DNA for the CDR3: TGTGCCAGCAGCTTAGCGTATGGGGCCTCCTACGAGCAGTACTTC. Translation gives CASSLAYGASYEQYF.

The CDR3 loop reads CASSQAYGAGVGYNEQFF. In nucleotides, the CDR3 is TGTGCCAGCAGCCAAGCTTATGGAGCGGGAGTGGGATACAATGAGCAGTTCTTC. The chain combines TRBV7-9 with TRBJ2-1; 8 nucleotides match TRBD2. CDR3 size: 18 residues. In germline, CDR1 is SEHNR, CDR2 FQNEAQ (reference sequence). J was trimmed by 4 bases and V by 5 bases; bases with no gene match: 16.

The V gene is TRBV5-1, the J gene TRBJ2-7; 9 nucleotides agree with TRBD1. The trim removed 0 bases at V and 3 bases at J, leaving 4 bases unmatched. Per the germline V gene, CDR1 is SGHRS and CDR2 is YFSETQ. The CDR3 is 15 residues long. The CDR3 protein is CASSLETGGNYEQYF. CDR3 in DNA: TGCGCCAGCAGCTTGGAAACAGGGGGCAACTACGAGCAGTACTTC.

The J gene is TRBJ1-2, the V gene TRBV5-1, with D hard to call. Germline V CDR1 and CDR2: SGHRS, YFSETQ. The CDR3 extends over 13 amino acids. Between the trimmed V and J ends, which lost 0 bases and 4 bases, there was a span of 7 bases. Written as DNA, the CDR3 is TGCGCCAGCAGCTTGGTTCAGGCCTATGGCTACACCTTC. It yields the protein CASSLVQAYGYTF. Full variable domain (remainder filled in from reference TRBV5-1 and TRBJ1-2): KAGVTQTPRYLIKTRGQQVTLSCSPISGHRSVSWYQQTPGQGLQFLFEYFSETQRNKGNFPGRFSGRQFSNSRSEMNVSTLELGDSALYLCASSLVQAYGYTFGSGTRLTVV.

This chain joins TRBV11-2 and TRBJ1-2; D possibly corresponds to TRBD1 (6 bases). The germline CDR1 and CDR2 sequences are SGHAT and FQNNGV. Between the trimmed V and J ends, which lost 5 bases and 7 bases, there was a span of 14 bases. The CDR3 has 13 amino acids. CDR3 amino acids: CASSPTGRAGYTF. The DNA of the CDR3 is TGTGCCAGCAGCCCCACAGGGAGAGCTGGCTACACCTTC.

The chain joins TRBV24-1 to TRBJ2-3; TRBD2 is a possible D gene (5 bases). Germline lookup yields CDR1 KGHDR and CDR2 SFDVKD. The CDR3 sequence is 15 residues long. V was cut by 2 bases and J by 0 bases, with 8 bases left in between. CDR3 protein: CATSDSWTSTDTQYF. The DNA for the CDR3 is TGTGCCACCAGTGATTCCTGGACTAGCACAGATACGCAGTATTTT.

This clone was found once. The V and J genes are TRBV6-5 and TRBJ1-1, with D possibly TRBD1 on 6 matching bases. Trimming stripped 5 bases from V and 2 bases from J, with 12 bases between. The germline CDR1 and CDR2 sequences are MNHEY and SVGAGI. This CDR3 contains 14 residues. The chain's CDR3 is CASSPTGTNTEAFF. The CDR3 coding sequence is TGTGCCAGCAGTCCCACAGGGACAAACACTGAAGCTTTCTTT.

This clone was counted once. This chain joins TRBV6-5 and TRBJ2-7; TRBD2 aligns across 7 bases. The germline V gene encodes CDR1 MNHEY and CDR2 SVGAGI. The CDR3 loop spans 13 amino acids. Trimming at V came to 2 bases and at J to 3 bases, leaving 1 base not matched to a gene. The CDR3 DNA reads as TGTGCCAGCAGTTACCGGGGGGACTACGAGCAGTACTTC. It translates to CASSYRGDYEQYF.

J is TRBJ1-4 and V is TRBV4-1; maybe TRBD1 (6 bases). CDR1 and CDR2 from the germline V gene are MGHRA and YSYEKL. V lost 0 bases and J lost 4, with 15 bases in between. This CDR3 contains 17 residues. CDR3 loop: CASSQEGRTEGNEKLFF. CDR3 DNA: TGCGCCAGCAGCCAAGAGGGCCGGACAGAGGGTAATGAAAAACTGTTTTTT.

CDR3: CASRNRVGETQYF. The CDR3 DNA is TGTGCCAGCAGAAACAGGGTGGGAGAGACCCAGTACTTC. The J gene is TRBJ2-5, the V gene TRBV27; maybe TRBD1 (6 bases). The germline V and J ends were trimmed by 6 bases and 4 bases, with 12 bases remaining between them. CDR3 length: 13 residues. Germline V gene data show CDR1 as MNHEY and CDR2 as SMNVEV (reference sequence).